This T cell receptor (beta chain) was recorded in a study of cytomegalovirus exposure and HLA in healthy donors. Study details: Of several hundred genotyped donors, about 80% clustered with self-reported Caucasian donors.

This CDR3 has 14 residues. The V segment lost 4 bases and the J segment 7 bases; nucleotides outside the gene matches: 6. CDR1 SGHRS and CDR2 YFSETQ come from the germline V gene. Primers included in the PCR were 60 Vbeta and 13 Jbeta primers. Assay: immunoSEQ multiplex PCR; the TCRdb copy retains only in-frame clones and omits some. The sample lists around 150,000 clones, approximately 81% seen once, with under 1.5% in the top ten. On this clone: Other nucleotide sequences from this sample produce the same CDR3.

Specimen: PBMCs. The chain combines TRBV5-1 with TRBJ1-5, with 9 bases that match TRBD1. The sequence derives from a man aged 18 to 30 in good health and CMV-seronegative. For the CDR3, the DNA is TGCGCCAGCAGCACGGGACAGGGAGACCAGCCCCAGCATTTT. This gives the protein CASSTGQGDQPQHF.